The rows below give T cell receptor beta chains drawn from one sample of a study of cytotoxic CD8 clonotypes in ibrutinib-treated CLL. Data came from immunoSEQ multiplex PCR; TCRdb stores just in-frame clones and leaves some out. The sample records 150,000 or so clones, 76% being singletons. The sample here was PBMCs, taken after 24 months of ibrutinib treatment. The origin of the receptors is a human donor with chronic lymphocytic leukemia. Each CDR3 is given with its conserved first and last residue. A D gene is named only where the DNA matches it firmly. Size values are once, few and many counts, or a class for expanded clones, and some rows have none.

j_gene,d_gene,abundance,v_gene,CDR3nt,CDR3aa
TRBJ2-5,.,many,TRBV7-2,TGTGCCAGCAGCATACGGTTGGAGGAGACCCAGTACTTC,CASSIRLEETQYF
TRBJ2-7,TRBD2,.,TRBV7-2,TGTGCCAGCAGCTTAGCGCGCGGGAGGGGCGAGCAGTACTTC,CASSLARGRGEQYF
TRBJ2-2,.,.,TRBV19,TGTGCCAGCACCGTACGAGGGGCTGGAACCGGGGAGCTGTTTTTT,CASTVRGAGTGELFF
TRBJ2-2,.,.,TRBV9,TGTGCCAGCAGCGTGCAGGTAACCGGGGAGCTGTTTTTT,CASSVQVTGELFF
TRBJ1-1,.,few,TRBV6-6,TGTGCCAGCAGTTACTCGGTACAGACGAACACTGAAGCTTTCTTT,CASSYSVQTNTEAFF
TRBJ2-1,.,.,TRBV11-3,TGTGCCAGCAGCTTAGATTCCGGGCCGTACAATGAGCAGTTCTTC,CASSLDSGPYNEQFF
TRBJ1-1,.,.,TRBV10-3,TGTGCCATCACGACAGGCCCCCGCAACACTGAAGCTTTCTTT,CAITTGPRNTEAFF
TRBJ1-1,.,.,TRBV30,TGTGCCTGGAGTGTACGCGGTGGCCCTGAAGCTTTCTTT,CAWSVRGGPEAFF
TRBJ1-2,.,.,TRBV5-1,TGCGCCAGCAGCTTGGACCCGGGCCAAGCCTACACCTTC,CASSLDPGQAYTF
TRBJ2-2,TRBD1,.,TRBV5-1,TGCGCCAGCTCTCCCGGGACAGGGAATCCCGGGGAGCTGTTTTTT,CASSPGTGNPGELFF
TRBJ2-7,TRBD2,.,TRBV10-3,TGTGCCATCGCCACCCAGACTAGCGGCTACGAGCAGTACTTC,CAIATQTSGYEQYF
TRBJ2-5,TRBD1,.,TRBV10-3,TGTGCCAGCACCCCAGGGGGTTGGGAGACCCAGTACTTC,CASTPGGWETQYF
TRBJ1-3,TRBD1,.,TRBV28,TGTGCCAGCAGTCCCCAGACAGGGAAGGCGGACACCATATATTTT,CASSPQTGKADTIYF
TRBJ2-1,.,.,TRBV7-2,TGTGCCAGCAGCTTAAGTATGGGGGAGCAGTTCTTC,CASSLSMGEQFF
TRBJ1-2,.,.,TRBV4-2,TGTGCCAGCAGCCAAGTTGGTGGGTCAGCCAACTATGGCTACACCTTC,CASSQVGGSANYGYTF
TRBJ2-7,.,.,TRBV11-3,TGTGCCAGCAGCCCCACCGACAGGCCCCCCCACGAGCAGTACTTC,CASSPTDRPPHEQYF
TRBJ1-3,.,.,TRBV19,TGTGCCAGTAGCCCCCCGCGGCGGAGCTCTGGAAACACCATATATTTT,CASSPPRRSSGNTIYF
TRBJ2-6,TRBD2,.,TRBV27,TGTGCCAGCAGTTTACTCAGCGGGGGGCTCTCTGGGGCCAACGTCCTGACTTTC,CASSLLSGGLSGANVLTF
TRBJ1-2,TRBD1,.,TRBV28,TGTGCCAGCAGTTTACGGGACAGCTATGGCTACACCTTC,CASSLRDSYGYTF
TRBJ1-2,.,.,TRBV19,TGTGCCACCCGGATGAAGTCAGCTAACTATGGCTACACCTTC,CATRMKSANYGYTF
TRBJ2-1,.,.,TRBV18,TGTGCCAGCTCACCACCGGTCGGAGCATCTGAGCAGTTCTTC,CASSPPVGASEQFF
TRBJ2-6,TRBD2,.,TRBV9,TGTGCCAGCAGCGGGGGCACAGCGGGGGTAGGCGTCCTGACTTTC,CASSGGTAGVGVLTF
TRBJ1-2,.,few,TRBV27,TGTGCCAGCAGTTTAGGGCCTTCGGACTATGGCTACACCTTC,CASSLGPSDYGYTF
TRBJ2-5,TRBD2,.,TRBV28,TGTGCCAGCAGAACTAGCGGACCCTGGGACCAGTACTTC,CASRTSGPWDQYF
TRBJ2-2,.,.,TRBV11-2,TGTGCCAGCAGCTTAGGCCCGGAGAACACCGGGGAGCTGTTTTTT,CASSLGPENTGELFF
TRBJ1-4,TRBD1,.,TRBV5-1,TGCGCCAGCAGCTCCGGACAGGGAAATGAAAAACTGTTTTTT,CASSSGQGNEKLFF
TRBJ2-7,.,.,TRBV7-2,TGTGCCAGCAGCCCCCCTAGCTCCTACGAGCAGTACTTC,CASSPPSSYEQYF
TRBJ2-1,.,.,TRBV6-5,TGTGCCAGCAGTTACCCCGGCGGTGAGCAGTTCTTC,CASSYPGGEQFF
TRBJ2-1,.,few,TRBV6-6,TGTGCCAGCAGTTACTCTCAAGGCTTGTTCTTC,CASSYSQGLFF
TRBJ1-1,.,.,TRBV6-5,TGTGCCAGCAGTTACGGCAGGACCGGTGCTGAAGCTTTCTTT,CASSYGRTGAEAFF
TRBJ2-1,.,.,TRBV28,TGTGCCAGCAGGCCCCCCGGTGAGCAGTTCTTC,CASRPPGEQFF
TRBJ2-5,.,.,TRBV7-8,TGTGCCAGCAGCTTACCCCGTCTTACGGCCCAGTACTTC,CASSLPRLTAQYF
TRBJ1-6,.,.,TRBV19,TGTGCCAGTAGTATAGGGAGGACCAATTCACCCCTCCACTTT,CASSIGRTNSPLHF
TRBJ2-3,.,.,TRBV11-1,TGTGCCAGCAGCTTGGGGGTTGGGACAGATACGCAGTATTTT,CASSLGVGTDTQYF
TRBJ2-1,TRBD2,.,TRBV7-2,TGTGCCAGCAGCTTAAGCGCGGGAGGATGGAATGAGCAGTTCTTC,CASSLSAGGWNEQFF
TRBJ2-1,.,.,TRBV27,TGTGCCAGCAGCCGGGTGAGGGCAGACAATGAGCAGTTCTTC,CASSRVRADNEQFF
TRBJ2-7,.,.,TRBV11-2,TGTGCCAGCAGCCCTAGCTTAACGCTTGGTCACCACGAGCAGTACTTC,CASSPSLTLGHHEQYF
TRBJ1-1,TRBD1,.,TRBV29-1,TGCAGCGTTGGGACAGGGAGAGAAGCTTTCTTT,CSVGTGREAFF
TRBJ1-2,TRBD1,few,TRBV4-2,TGTGCCAGCAGCCAAGAAGACAGGGGACATGGCTACACCTTC,CASSQEDRGHGYTF
TRBJ1-1,.,once,TRBV6-4,TGTGCCACCAAAAACGGGATGGAGAACACTGAAGCTTTCTTT,CATKNGMENTEAFF
TRBJ1-4,.,.,TRBV11-2,TGTGCCAGCAGCTCCGCTAGGGACGGTAATGAAAAACTGTTTTTT,CASSSARDGNEKLFF
TRBJ2-1,TRBD1,once,TRBV28,TGTGCCAGCAGCGACCCCGGGACAGGGGCGTGGGGGGAGCAGTTCTTC,CASSDPGTGAWGEQFF
TRBJ1-3,.,.,TRBV5-4,TGTGCCAGCAGCTTGTTGACCCCAACGGGGGGAAACACCATATATTTT,CASSLLTPTGGNTIYF
TRBJ1-2,.,.,TRBV5-1,TGCGCCAGCAGCTTGGGACAGACAGCTAACTATGGCTACACCTTC,CASSLGQTANYGYTF
TRBJ2-5,.,.,TRBV6-6,TGTGCCAGCAGGGCTGGGGGCCAAGAGACCCAGTACTTC,CASRAGGQETQYF
TRBJ1-1,.,.,TRBV28,TGTGCCAGCAGTGCACAGTCGGCTGGCACTGAAGCTTTCTTT,CASSAQSAGTEAFF
TRBJ2-6,.,.,TRBV4-2,TGTGCCAGCAGCCAAGATGGGCTGGGTGGGGCCAACGTCCTGACTTTC,CASSQDGLGGANVLTF
TRBJ2-3,.,.,TRBV18,TGTGCCAGCTCACCAGGGGGGCCAGATACGCAGTATTTT,CASSPGGPDTQYF
TRBJ2-1,.,.,TRBV2,TGTGCCAGCAGTGCTAGCCAGGGATTTATAGTCTGGAATGAGCAGTTCTTC,CASSASQGFIVWNEQFF
TRBJ2-5,.,.,TRBV6-5,TGTGCCAGCAGTGGCGGGGTAGAGACCCAGTACTTC,CASSGGVETQYF
TRBJ2-7,.,.,TRBV27,TGTGCCAGCAGTCCGTGGGGCTCGGCGTACGAGCAGTACTTC,CASSPWGSAYEQYF
TRBJ2-1,.,.,TRBV28,TGTGCCAGCGTGCTACAGAGCTCCTACAATGAGCAGTTCTTC,CASVLQSSYNEQFF
TRBJ2-7,.,.,TRBV9,TGTGCCAGCAGCGTAGGGGTCGGAGTCCACGAGCAGTACTTC,CASSVGVGVHEQYF
TRBJ2-3,TRBD2,.,TRBV9,TGTGCCAGCAGCCCCCGGGGGGCCGGACTAGCGGGGACAGATACGCAGTATTTT,CASSPRGAGLAGTDTQYF
TRBJ1-6,.,.,TRBV28,TGTGCCAGCAAGGGGGACTCCTATAATTCACCCCTCCACTTT,CASKGDSYNSPLHF
TRBJ1-4,.,.,TRBV4-3,TGCGCCAGCAGCCAGGGCAGACAGAGTTTTAATGAAAAACTGTTTTTT,CASSQGRQSFNEKLFF
TRBJ2-5,.,once,TRBV7-9,TGTGCCAGCAGCTTTGGGGGCGGACTCCAAGAGACCCAGTACTTC,CASSFGGGLQETQYF
TRBJ2-3,.,.,TRBV30,TGTGCCTGGGGACGGACAGCAGATACGCAGTATTTT,CAWGRTADTQYF
TRBJ1-1,TRBD1,few,TRBV10-3,TGTGCCATCAGTGAGTCGTGGGGGACAGGAAACACTGAAGCTTTCTTT,CAISESWGTGNTEAFF
TRBJ1-1,.,.,TRBV7-9,TGTGCCAGCAGCCCGCGAGGGTTCACTGAAGCTTTCTTT,CASSPRGFTEAFF